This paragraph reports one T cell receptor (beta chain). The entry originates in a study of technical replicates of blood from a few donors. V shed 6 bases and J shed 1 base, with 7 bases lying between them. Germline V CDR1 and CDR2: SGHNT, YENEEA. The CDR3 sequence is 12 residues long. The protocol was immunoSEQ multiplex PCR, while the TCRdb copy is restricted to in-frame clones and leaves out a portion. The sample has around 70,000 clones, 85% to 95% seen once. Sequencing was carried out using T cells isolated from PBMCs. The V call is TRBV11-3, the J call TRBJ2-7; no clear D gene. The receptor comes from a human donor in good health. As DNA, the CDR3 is TGTGCCAGCAGTGGGCGTTCCTACGAGCAGTACTTC. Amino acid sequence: CASSGRSYEQYF. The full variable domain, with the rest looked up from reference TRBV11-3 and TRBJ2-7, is EAGVVQSPRYKIIEKKQPVAFWCNPISGHNTLYWYLQNLGQGPELLIRYENEEAVDDSQLPKDRFSAERLKGVDSTLKIQPAELGDSAVYLCASSGRSYEQYFGPGTRLTVT.